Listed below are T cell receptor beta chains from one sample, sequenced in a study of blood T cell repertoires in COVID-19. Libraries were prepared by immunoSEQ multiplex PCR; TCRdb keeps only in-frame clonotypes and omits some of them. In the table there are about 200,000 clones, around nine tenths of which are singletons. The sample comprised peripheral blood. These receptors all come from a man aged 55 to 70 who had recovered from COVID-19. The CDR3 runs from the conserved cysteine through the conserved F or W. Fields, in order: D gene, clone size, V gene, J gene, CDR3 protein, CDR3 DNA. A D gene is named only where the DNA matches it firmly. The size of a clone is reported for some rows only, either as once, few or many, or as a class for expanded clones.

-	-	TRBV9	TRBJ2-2	CASSVDPSWGVGTGELFF	TGTGCCAGCAGCGTAGATCCTAGTTGGGGCGTGGGCACCGGGGAGCTGTTTTTT
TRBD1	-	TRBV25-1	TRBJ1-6	CASSEYKGARNSPLHF	TGTGCCAGCAGTGAATATAAGGGGGCTCGGAATTCACCCCTCCACTTT
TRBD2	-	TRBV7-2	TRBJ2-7	CASSLREGYEQYF	TGTGCCAGCAGCCTTCGGGAGGGCTACGAGCAGTACTTC
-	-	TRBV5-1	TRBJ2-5	CASRGGGGSETQYF	TGCGCCAGCAGGGGAGGTGGAGGGTCAGAGACCCAGTACTTC
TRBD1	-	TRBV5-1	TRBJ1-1	CASSLGGQVVNTEAFF	TGCGCCAGCAGCTTGGGGGGACAGGTGGTGAACACTGAAGCTTTCTTT
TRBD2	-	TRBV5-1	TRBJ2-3	CASSLPGLATDTQYF	TGCGCCAGCAGCTTACCGGGACTAGCTACAGATACGCAGTATTTT
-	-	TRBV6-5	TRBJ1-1	CASKDKSNTEAFF	TGTGCCAGCAAGGACAAGTCGAACACTGAAGCTTTCTTT
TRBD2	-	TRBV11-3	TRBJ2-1	CASSSGRGANEQFF	TGTGCCAGCAGCTCCGGGAGGGGTGCCAATGAGCAGTTCTTC
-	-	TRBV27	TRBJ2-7	CASSLFPRNPHEQYF	TGTGCCAGCAGTTTATTTCCCAGGAACCCCCACGAGCAGTACTTC
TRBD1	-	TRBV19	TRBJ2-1	CASSLRQGREGNEQFF	TGTGCCAGTAGTCTTCGACAGGGAAGAGAGGGTAATGAGCAGTTCTTC
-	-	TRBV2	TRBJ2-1	CASRAGAGAYNEQFF	TGTGCCAGCAGAGCCGGGGCAGGGGCCTACAATGAGCAGTTCTTC
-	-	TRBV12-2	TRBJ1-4	CASRSPRRDRDNEKLFF	TGTGCAAGTCGCTCCCCTCGGAGGGACAGGGATAATGAAAAACTGTTTTTT
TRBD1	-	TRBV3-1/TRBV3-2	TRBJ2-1	CASRHSGTGSYNEQFF	TGTGCCAGCAGACATTCCGGGACAGGGTCCTACAATGAGCAGTTCTTC
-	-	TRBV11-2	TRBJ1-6	CASSLDWASPLHF	TGTGCCAGCAGCTTAGATTGGGCGTCACCCCTCCACTTT
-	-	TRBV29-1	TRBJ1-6	CSVSQGYGSPLHF	TGCAGCGTTTCACAGGGATATGGATCACCCCTCCACTTT
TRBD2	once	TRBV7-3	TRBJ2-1	CASSQSGRGNEQFF	TGTGCCAGCAGCCAGAGCGGGAGAGGCAATGAGCAGTTCTTC
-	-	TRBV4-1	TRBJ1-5	CASSQEGGWGDQPQHF	TGCGCCAGCAGCCAAGAGGGTGGTTGGGGGGATCAGCCCCAGCATTTT
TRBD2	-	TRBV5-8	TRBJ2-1	CASSSGLAAYNEQFF	TGTGCCAGCAGCTCGGGACTAGCAGCTTACAATGAGCAGTTCTTC
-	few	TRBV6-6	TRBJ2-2	CATALGGLGTGELFF	TGTGCCACCGCACTAGGGGGATTGGGCACCGGGGAGCTGTTTTTT
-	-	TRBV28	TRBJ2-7	CASSTYTQGGYEQYF	TGTGCCAGCAGTACCTACACCCAGGGTGGCTACGAGCAGTACTTC
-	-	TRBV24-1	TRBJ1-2	CATSDRDRIYGYTF	TGTGCCACCAGTGATCGCGACAGGATATATGGCTACACCTTC
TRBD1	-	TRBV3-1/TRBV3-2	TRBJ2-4	CASSYRGRGPTVQYF	TGTGCCAGCAGCTACCGTGGCAGGGGGCCTACCGTTCAGTACTTC
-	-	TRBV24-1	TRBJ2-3	CATSDLSVQYF	TGTGCCACCAGTGATCTGTCGGTGCAGTATTTT
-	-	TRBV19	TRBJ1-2	CASREWGDGYGYTF	TGTGCCAGTAGGGAATGGGGGGATGGATATGGCTACACCTTC
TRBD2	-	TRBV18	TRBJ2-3	CASSPAGGPTDTQYF	TGTGCCAGCTCACCAGCGGGGGGGCCCACAGATACGCAGTATTTT
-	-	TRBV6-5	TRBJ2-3	CATSPDTQYF	TGTGCCACTAGTCCAGATACGCAGTATTTT
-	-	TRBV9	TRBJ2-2	CASSVDPLNTGELFF	TGTGCCAGCAGCGTAGATCCCCTGAACACCGGGGAGCTGTTTTTT
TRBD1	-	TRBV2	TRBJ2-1	CASRTGGEPPTYNEQFF	TGTGCCAGCAGGACAGGGGGCGAGCCTCCCACCTACAATGAGCAGTTCTTC
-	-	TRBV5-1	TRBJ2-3	CASSVDRTDTQYF	TGCGCCAGCAGCGTTGACAGGACAGATACGCAGTATTTT
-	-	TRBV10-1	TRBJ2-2	CASSESTVVGEKSNTGELFF	TGCGCCAGCAGTGAGTCGACAGTGGTCGGAGAAAAGAGTAACACCGGGGAGCTGTTTTTT
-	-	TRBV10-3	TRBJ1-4	CAISESGKTNEKLFF	TGTGCCATCAGTGAGTCCGGGAAAACTAATGAAAAACTGTTTTTT
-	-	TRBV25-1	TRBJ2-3	CASSATGRGTDTQYF	TGTGCCAGCAGTGCCACCGGCCGGGGGACAGATACGCAGTATTTT
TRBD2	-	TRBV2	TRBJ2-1	CASRPGLAGGDEQFF	TGTGCCAGCAGACCCGGACTAGCGGGAGGCGATGAGCAGTTCTTC
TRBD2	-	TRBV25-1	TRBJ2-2	CASTSLGTSGRGELFF	TGTGCCAGCACCAGTCTAGGGACTAGCGGCCGCGGGGAGCTGTTTTTT
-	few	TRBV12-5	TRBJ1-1	CASGSVVQETEAFF	TGTGCTAGTGGTTCCGTAGTACAGGAGACTGAAGCTTTCTTT
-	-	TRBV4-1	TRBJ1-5	CASSPGDSYSNQPQHF	TGCGCCAGCAGCCCCGGCGACAGTTATAGCAATCAGCCCCAGCATTTT
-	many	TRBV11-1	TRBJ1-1	CASSSHLGGGNTEAFF	TGTGCCAGCAGCTCCCACTTGGGGGGAGGGAACACTGAAGCTTTCTTT
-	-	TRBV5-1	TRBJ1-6	CASSFTQGNSPLHF	TGCGCCAGCAGCTTCACTCAGGGTAATTCACCCCTCCACTTT
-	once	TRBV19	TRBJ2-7	CASSMEGLGFYEQYF	TGTGCCAGTAGTATGGAAGGACTGGGCTTCTACGAGCAGTACTTC
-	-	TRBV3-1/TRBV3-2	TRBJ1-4	CASSQDFRKLFF	TGTGCCAGCAGCCAAGACTTTAGAAAACTGTTTTTT
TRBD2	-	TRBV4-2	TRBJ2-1	CASSRQTGGGDNEQFF	TGTGCCAGCAGCCGACAGACAGGCGGGGGGGACAATGAGCAGTTCTTC
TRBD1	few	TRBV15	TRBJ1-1	CATSGNRGSTEAFF	TGTGCCACCAGCGGGAACAGGGGCAGCACTGAAGCTTTCTTT
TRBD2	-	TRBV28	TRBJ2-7	CASSLSVTSGSYEQYF	TGTGCCAGCAGTTTATCGGTGACTAGCGGGAGTTACGAGCAGTACTTC
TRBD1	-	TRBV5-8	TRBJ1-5	CASSRTGGAGQPQHF	TGTGCCAGCAGCAGGACAGGGGGCGCCGGTCAGCCCCAGCATTTT
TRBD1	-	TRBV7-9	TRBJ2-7	CASSLILGQGGEQYF	TGTGCCAGCAGCTTAATATTGGGACAGGGGGGCGAGCAGTACTTC
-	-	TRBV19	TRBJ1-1	CASSMVTGMNTEAFF	TGTGCCAGTAGTATGGTGACAGGTATGAACACTGAAGCTTTCTTT
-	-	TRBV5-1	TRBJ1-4	CASSLSGTNEKLFF	TGCGCCAGCAGCTTGAGTGGGACAAATGAAAAACTGTTTTTT
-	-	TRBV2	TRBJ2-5	CASSERWTAQETQYF	TGTGCCAGCAGTGAGAGGTGGACAGCCCAAGAGACCCAGTACTTC
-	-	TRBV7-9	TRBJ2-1	CASTHGVAFGEQFF	TGTGCCAGCACCCATGGGGTAGCGTTCGGTGAGCAGTTCTTC
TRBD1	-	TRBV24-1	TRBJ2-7	CATSRGGADEQYF	TGTGCCACCAGTCGAGGGGGCGCGGATGAGCAGTACTTC
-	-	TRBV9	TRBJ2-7	CASSGEGRTEAAYEQYF	TGTGCCAGCAGCGGAGAAGGGAGAACAGAGGCGGCTTACGAGCAGTACTTC
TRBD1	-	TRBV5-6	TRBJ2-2	CASSLVGQGATGELFF	TGTGCCAGCAGCTTGGTAGGACAGGGGGCAACCGGGGAGCTGTTTTTT
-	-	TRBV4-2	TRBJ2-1	CASSQVAGEQFF	TGTGCCAGCAGCCAAGTCGCCGGGGAGCAGTTCTTC
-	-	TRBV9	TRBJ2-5	CASSPRGNQETQYF	TGTGCCAGCAGCCCGAGAGGAAACCAAGAGACCCAGTACTTC
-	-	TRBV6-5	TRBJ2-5	CASSYTSGPHRTQYF	TGTGCCAGCAGTTACACCAGCGGGCCCCATAGGACCCAGTACTTC
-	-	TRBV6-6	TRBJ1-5	CASSRDLNQPQHF	TGTGCCAGCAGCAGGGATCTCAATCAGCCCCAGCATTTT
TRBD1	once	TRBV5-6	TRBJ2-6	CASSLPRQGAGANVLTF	TGTGCCAGCAGCTTGCCGAGACAGGGAGCCGGGGCCAACGTCCTGACTTTC
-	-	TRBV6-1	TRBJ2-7	CASSEGGKYEQYF	TGTGCCAGCAGTGAAGGAGGGAAATACGAGCAGTACTTC
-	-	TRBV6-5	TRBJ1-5	CASTTTRGTIAQHF	TGTGCCAGCACTACAACAAGAGGCACCATCGCCCAGCATTTT